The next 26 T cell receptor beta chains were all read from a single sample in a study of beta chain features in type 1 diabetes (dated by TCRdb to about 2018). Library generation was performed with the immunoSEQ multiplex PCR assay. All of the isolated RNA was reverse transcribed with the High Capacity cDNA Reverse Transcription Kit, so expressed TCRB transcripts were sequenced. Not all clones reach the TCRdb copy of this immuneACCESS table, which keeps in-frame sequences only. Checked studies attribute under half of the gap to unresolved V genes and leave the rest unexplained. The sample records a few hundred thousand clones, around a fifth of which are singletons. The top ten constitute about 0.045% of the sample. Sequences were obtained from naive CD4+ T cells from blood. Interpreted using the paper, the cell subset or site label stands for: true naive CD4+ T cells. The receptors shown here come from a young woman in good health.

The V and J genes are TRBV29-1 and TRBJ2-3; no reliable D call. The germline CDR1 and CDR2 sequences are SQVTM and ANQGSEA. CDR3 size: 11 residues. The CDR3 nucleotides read TGCAGTTTGGGCCCCCACGATACGCAGTATTTT. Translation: CSLGPHDTQYF.

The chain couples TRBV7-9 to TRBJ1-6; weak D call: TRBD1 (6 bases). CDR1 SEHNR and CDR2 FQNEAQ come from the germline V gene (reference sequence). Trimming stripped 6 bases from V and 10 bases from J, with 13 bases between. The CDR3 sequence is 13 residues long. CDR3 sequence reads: CASRPGENSPLHF. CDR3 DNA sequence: TGTGCCAGCAGACCAGGGGAAAACTCACCCCTCCACTTT. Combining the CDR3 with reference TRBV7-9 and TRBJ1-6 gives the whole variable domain DTGVSQNPRHKITKRGQNVTFRCDPISEHNRLYWYRQTLGQGPEFLTYFQNEAQLEKSRLLSDRFSAERPKGSFSTLEIQRTEQGDSAMYLCASRPGENSPLHFGNGTRLTVT.

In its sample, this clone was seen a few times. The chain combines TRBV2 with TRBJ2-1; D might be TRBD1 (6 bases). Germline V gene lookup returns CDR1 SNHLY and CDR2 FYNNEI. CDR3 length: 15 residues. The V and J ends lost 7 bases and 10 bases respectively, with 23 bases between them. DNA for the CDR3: TGTGCCAGCAAGGAGGAGACAGGTTACCCTAGGGAGCAGTTCTTC. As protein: CASKEETGYPREQFF.

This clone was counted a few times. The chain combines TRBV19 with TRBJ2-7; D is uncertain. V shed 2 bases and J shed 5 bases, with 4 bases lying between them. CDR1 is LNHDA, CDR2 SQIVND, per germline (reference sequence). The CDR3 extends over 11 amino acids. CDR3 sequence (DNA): TGTGCCAGTAGTATACGTGACGAGCAGTACTTC. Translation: CASSIRDEQYF.

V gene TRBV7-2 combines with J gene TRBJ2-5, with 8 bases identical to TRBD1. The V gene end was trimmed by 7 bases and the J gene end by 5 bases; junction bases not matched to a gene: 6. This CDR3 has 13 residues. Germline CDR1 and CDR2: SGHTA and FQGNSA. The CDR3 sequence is CASTFSGGETQYF. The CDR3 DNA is TGTGCCAGCACCTTTTCAGGGGGCGAGACCCAGTACTTC.

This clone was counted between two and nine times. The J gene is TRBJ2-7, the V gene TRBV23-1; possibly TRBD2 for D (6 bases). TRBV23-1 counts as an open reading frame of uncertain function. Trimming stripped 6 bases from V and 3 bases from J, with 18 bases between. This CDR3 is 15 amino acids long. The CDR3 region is CASRVCGTLHYEQYF. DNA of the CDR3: TGCGCCAGCAGAGTATGCGGGACGCTACACTACGAGCAGTACTTC.

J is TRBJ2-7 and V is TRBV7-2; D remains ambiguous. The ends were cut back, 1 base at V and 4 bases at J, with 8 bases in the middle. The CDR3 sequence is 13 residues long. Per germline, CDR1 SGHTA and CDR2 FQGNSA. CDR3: CASSLEYGYEQYF. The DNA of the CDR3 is TGTGCCAGCAGCTTAGAGTACGGGTACGAGCAGTACTTC.

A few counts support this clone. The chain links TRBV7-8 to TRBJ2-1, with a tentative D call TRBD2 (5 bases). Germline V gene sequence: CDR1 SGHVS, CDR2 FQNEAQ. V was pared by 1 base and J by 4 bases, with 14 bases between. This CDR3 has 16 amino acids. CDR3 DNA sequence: TGTGCCAGCAGCTTAGTTAGGGCGGGCCCGTACAATGAGCAGTTCTTC. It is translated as CASSLVRAGPYNEQFF.

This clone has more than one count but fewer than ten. The CDR3 is CASSVDVGTNNEQFF. CDR3 DNA sequence: TGTGCCAGCAGCGTAGATGTCGGGACTAACAATGAGCAGTTCTTC. The gene calls are TRBV9 and TRBJ2-1, with 7 bases aligning to TRBD2. Germline-derived CDR1 and CDR2 are SGDLS and YYNGEE. V shed 0 bases, J shed 5 bases, and the junction held 5 bases outside the gene matches. This CDR3 contains 15 residues.

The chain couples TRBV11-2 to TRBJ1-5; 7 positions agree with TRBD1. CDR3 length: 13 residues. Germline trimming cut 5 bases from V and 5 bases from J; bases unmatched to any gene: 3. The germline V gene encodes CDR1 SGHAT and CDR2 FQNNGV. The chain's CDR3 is CASSGDRDQPQHF. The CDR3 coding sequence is TGTGCCAGCAGCGGGGACAGAGATCAGCCCCAGCATTTT. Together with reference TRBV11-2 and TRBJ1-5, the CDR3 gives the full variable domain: EAGVAQSPRYKIIEKRQSVAFWCNPISGHATLYWYQQILGQGPKLLIQFQNNGVVDDSQLPKDRFSAERLKGVDSTLKIQPAKLEDSAVYLCASSGDRDQPQHFGDGTRLSIL.

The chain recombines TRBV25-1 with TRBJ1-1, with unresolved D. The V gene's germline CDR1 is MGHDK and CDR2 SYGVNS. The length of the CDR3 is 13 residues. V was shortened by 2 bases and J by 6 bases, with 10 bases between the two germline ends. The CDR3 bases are TGTGCCAGCAGTGAACGGGAGCGGCCTGAAGCTTTCTTT. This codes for CASSERERPEAFF.

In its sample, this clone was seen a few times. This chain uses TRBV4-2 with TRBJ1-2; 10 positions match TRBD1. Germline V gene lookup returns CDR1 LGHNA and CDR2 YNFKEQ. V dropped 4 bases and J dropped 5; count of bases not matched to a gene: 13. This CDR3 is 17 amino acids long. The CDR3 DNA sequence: TGTGCCAGCAGCCCCCCGGGACAGGGGTTTTTGGATTATGGCTACACCTTC. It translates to CASSPPGQGFLDYGYTF.

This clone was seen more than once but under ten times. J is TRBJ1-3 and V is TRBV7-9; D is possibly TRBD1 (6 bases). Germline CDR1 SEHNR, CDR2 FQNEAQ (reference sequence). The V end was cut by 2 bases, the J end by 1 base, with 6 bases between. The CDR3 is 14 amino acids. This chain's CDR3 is CASSLQGSGNTIYF. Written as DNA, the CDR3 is TGTGCCAGCAGCTTACAGGGGTCTGGAAACACCATATATTTT.

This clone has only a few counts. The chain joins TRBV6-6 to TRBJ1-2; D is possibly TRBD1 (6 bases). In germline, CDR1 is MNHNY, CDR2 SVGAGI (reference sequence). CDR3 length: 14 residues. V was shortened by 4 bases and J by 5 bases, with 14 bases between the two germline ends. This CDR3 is CASSSRGAAYGYTF. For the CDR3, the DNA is TGTGCCAGCAGTTCTCGGGGGGCGGCGTATGGCTACACCTTC.

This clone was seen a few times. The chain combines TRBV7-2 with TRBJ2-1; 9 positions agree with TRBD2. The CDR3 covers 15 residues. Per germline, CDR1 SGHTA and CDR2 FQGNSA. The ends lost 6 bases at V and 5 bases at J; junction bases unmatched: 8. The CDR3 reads CASRQVAGANNEQFF. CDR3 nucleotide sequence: TGTGCCAGCAGGCAAGTAGCGGGGGCGAACAATGAGCAGTTCTTC.

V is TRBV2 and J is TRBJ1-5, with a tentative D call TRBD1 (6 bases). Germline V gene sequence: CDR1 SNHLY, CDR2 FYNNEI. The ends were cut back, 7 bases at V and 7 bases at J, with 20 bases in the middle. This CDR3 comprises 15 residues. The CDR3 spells CASTLQFRGQQPQHF. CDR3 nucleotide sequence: TGTGCCAGCACCCTACAGTTTAGGGGACAACAGCCCCAGCATTTT. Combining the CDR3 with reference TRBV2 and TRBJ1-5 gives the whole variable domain EPEVTQTPSHQVTQMGQEVILRCVPISNHLYFYWYRQILGQKVEFLVSFYNNEISEKSEIFDDQFSVERPDGSNFTLKIRSTKLEDSAMYFCASTLQFRGQQPQHFGDGTRLSIL.

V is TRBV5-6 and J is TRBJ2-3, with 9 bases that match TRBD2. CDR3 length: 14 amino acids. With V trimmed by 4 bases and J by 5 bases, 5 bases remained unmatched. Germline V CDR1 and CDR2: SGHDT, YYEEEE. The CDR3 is CASSPKTSGDTQYF. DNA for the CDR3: TGTGCCAGCAGCCCGAAGACTAGCGGAGATACGCAGTATTTT.

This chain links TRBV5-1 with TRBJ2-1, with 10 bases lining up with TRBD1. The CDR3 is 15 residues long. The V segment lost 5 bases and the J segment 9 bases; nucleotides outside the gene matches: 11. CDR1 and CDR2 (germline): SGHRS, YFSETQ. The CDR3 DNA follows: TGCGCCAGCAGGTCCGGGACAGGGGAGGAGGGTGAGCAGTTCTTC. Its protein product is CASRSGTGEEGEQFF.

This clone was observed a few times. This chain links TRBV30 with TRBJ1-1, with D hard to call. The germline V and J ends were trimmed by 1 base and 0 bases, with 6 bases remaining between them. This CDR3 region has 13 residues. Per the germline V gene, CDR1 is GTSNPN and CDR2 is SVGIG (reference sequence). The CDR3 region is CAWSGELNTEAFF. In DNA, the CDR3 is TGTGCCTGGAGTGGGGAGCTGAACACTGAAGCTTTCTTT.

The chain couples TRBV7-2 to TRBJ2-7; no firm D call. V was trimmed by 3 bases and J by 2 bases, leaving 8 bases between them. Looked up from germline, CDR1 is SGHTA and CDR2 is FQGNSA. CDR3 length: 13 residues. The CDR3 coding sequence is TGTGCCAGCAGCTTCTCCCCGGCCTACGAGCAGTACTTC. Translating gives CASSFSPAYEQYF.

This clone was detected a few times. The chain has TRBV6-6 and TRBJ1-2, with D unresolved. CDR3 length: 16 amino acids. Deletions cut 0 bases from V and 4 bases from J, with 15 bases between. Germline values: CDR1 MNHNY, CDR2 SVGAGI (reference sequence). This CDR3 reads CASSYSTQLKSYGYTF. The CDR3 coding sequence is TGTGCCAGCAGTTACTCGACACAGCTAAAGAGCTATGGCTACACCTTC.

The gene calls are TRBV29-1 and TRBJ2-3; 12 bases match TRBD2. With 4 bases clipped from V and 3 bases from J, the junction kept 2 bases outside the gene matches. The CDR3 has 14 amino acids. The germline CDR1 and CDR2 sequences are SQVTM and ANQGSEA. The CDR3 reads CSVATSGSTDTQYF. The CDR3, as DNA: TGCAGCGTTGCGACTAGCGGGAGTACAGATACGCAGTATTTT.

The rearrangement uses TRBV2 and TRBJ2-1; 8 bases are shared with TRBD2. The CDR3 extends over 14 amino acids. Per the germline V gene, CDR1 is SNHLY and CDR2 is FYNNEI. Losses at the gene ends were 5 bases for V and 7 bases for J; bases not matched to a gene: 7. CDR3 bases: TGTGCCAGCAGTAACCGGGAGGGGAGGAATGAGCAGTTCTTC. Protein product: CASSNREGRNEQFF.

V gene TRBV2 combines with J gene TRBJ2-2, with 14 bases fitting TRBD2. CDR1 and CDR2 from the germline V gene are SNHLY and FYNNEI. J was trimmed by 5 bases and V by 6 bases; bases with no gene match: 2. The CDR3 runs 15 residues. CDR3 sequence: CASSRLAGGTGELFF. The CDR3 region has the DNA TGTGCCAGCAGCCGACTAGCGGGAGGGACCGGGGAGCTGTTTTTT.

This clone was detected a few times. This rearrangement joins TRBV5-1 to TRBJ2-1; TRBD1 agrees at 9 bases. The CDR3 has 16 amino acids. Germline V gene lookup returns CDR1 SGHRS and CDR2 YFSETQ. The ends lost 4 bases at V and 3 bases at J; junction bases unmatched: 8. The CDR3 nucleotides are TGCGCCAGCAGCCATCCTCCGGGACAGGGCTACAATGAGCAGTTCTTC. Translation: CASSHPPGQGYNEQFF. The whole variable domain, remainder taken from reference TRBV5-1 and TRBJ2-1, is KAGVTQTPRYLIKTRGQQVTLSCSPISGHRSVSWYQQTPGQGLQFLFEYFSETQRNKGNFPGRFSGRQFSNSRSEMNVSTLELGDSALYLCASSHPPGQGYNEQFFGPGTRLTVL.

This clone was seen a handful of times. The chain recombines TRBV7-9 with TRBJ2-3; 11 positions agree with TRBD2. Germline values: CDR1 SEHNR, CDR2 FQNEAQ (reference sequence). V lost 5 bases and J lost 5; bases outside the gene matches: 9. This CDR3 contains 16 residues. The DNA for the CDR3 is TGTGCCAGCAGCCCCGCGGTTAGCGGGGGGGAAGATACGCAGTATTTT. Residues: CASSPAVSGGEDTQYF.